This T cell receptor (beta chain) came from a study of ipilimumab plus nivolumab after autologous stem cell transplantation. The V gene's germline CDR1 is SNHLY and CDR2 FYNNEI. Germline trimming cut 8 bases from V and 2 bases from J; bases unmatched to any gene: 9. CDR3 length: 15 residues. Libraries were prepared by immunoSEQ multiplex PCR; TCRdb keeps only in-frame clonotypes and omits some of them. Of roughly 15,000 clones detected, 70% to 80% appear once; the ten largest clones hold approximately 10%. This clonotype was obtained from a male donor with diffuse large B-cell lymphoma. The sample consisted of PBMCs, taken in a trial of ipilimumab plus nivolumab as post-transplant consolidation. V and J are TRBV2 and TRBJ2-5, with TRBD1 identical over 9 bases. CDR3 coding DNA: TGTGCCAGCCGGGACAGGGAAGGATCACAAGAGACCCAGTACTTC. Protein sequence: CASRDREGSQETQYF.